The 14 T cell receptor beta chains below come from one sample, sequenced in a study of blood T cells in healthy people across ages (dated by TCRdb to the mid-2010s). Preparation of the library involved 5' RACE. The sequencer listed for this sample is Illumina HiSeq 2500. The second PCR ran for about 6 to 12 cycles and used a J-beta primer mix along with a sample-barcoded 5' primer. TCRdb passed the public sequencing reads through fastp at Q25 and MiXCR, retaining productive beta sequences. Rows merge per CDR3 protein into single entries with the most common DNA and genes. The sample contains hundreds of thousands of distinct CDR3 sequences, 22% of them found a single time. Together, the top ten hold around 22% of the sample. Sequencing used blood. The receptors stem from a man between 65 and 85 years old in good health.

This clonotype was seen only a few times. V usage is TRBV28 and J usage is TRBJ2-5, with D perhaps TRBD1 (6 bases). Germline-derived CDR1 and CDR2 are MDHEN and SYDVKM. V shed 6 bases and J shed 5 bases, with 10 bases lying between them. The length of the CDR3 is 12 residues. CDR3 sequence: CASRTGSETQYF. CDR3 in DNA: TGTGCCAGCAGGACAGGTTCGGAGACCCAGTACTTC.

The J gene is TRBJ2-5, the V gene TRBV20-1; a possible D gene is TRBD1 (6 bases). This CDR3 region has 13 residues. Looked up from germline, CDR1 is DFQATT and CDR2 is SNEGSKA (reference sequence). V lost 5 bases, J lost 4 bases, and 14 bases lay in between. The CDR3 region has the DNA TGCAGTGCTCCCCTCCCCAGGGGAGAGACCCAGTACTTC. Amino acids: CSAPLPRGETQYF.

This clonotype was counted a few times. This chain joins TRBV7-6 and TRBJ2-3; 7 positions match TRBD2. CDR3 length: 15 amino acids. CDR1 is SGHVS, CDR2 FNYEAQ, per germline. The junction had 13 bases not matched to a gene; V was cut back by 5 bases and J by 8 bases. The CDR3 DNA sequence: TGTGCCAGCAGCCCTTCTCGCGGGAGCTTGGGTACGCAGTATTTT. Translating it yields CASSPSRGSLGTQYF.

This clonotype was counted a few times. V is TRBV11-2 and J is TRBJ2-2, with no clear D. In germline, CDR1 is SGHAT, CDR2 FQNNGV. V was trimmed by 3 bases and J by 8 bases, leaving 10 bases between them. This CDR3 is built from 13 residues. Written as DNA, the CDR3 is TGTGCCAGCAGCTTTCGACCGCTTGGGGAGCTGTTTTTT. Its protein is CASSFRPLGELFF.

V gene TRBV6-6 combines with J gene TRBJ2-7; 7 bases are shared with TRBD1. The J call could be wrong; TRBJ2-5 is a better fit for the DNA end. The germline gives CDR1 MNHNY, CDR2 SVGAGI (reference sequence). The CDR3 is 13 amino acids. The CDR3, as DNA: TGTGCCAGCAGTTATGACAGGGTGGGGACCCAGTACTTC. It codes for CASSYDRVGTQYF.

This clonotype showed up just a few times. The V gene is TRBV7-9, the J gene TRBJ2-5; 7 bases align to TRBD2. After removal of 5 bases from V and 5 bases from J, the junction contained 8 bases not matched to a gene. The CDR3 length is 14 residues. Germline V gene sequence: CDR1 SEHNR, CDR2 FQNEAQ (reference sequence). CDR3 loop: CASSLTRGVETQYF. DNA of the CDR3: TGTGCCAGCAGCCTTACACGGGGGGTGGAGACCCAGTACTTC.

In its sample, this clonotype was seen many times. The chain recombines TRBV7-2 with TRBJ2-4, with D tentatively TRBD1 (6 bases). Germline loops: CDR1 SGHTA, CDR2 FQGNSA. The CDR3 extends over 19 amino acids. Deletions cut 0 bases from V and 0 bases from J, with 18 bases between. The CDR3 DNA reads TGTGCCAGCAGCTTAGCGGGGGTTGACAGGCTCCTAGCCAAAAACATTCAGTACTTC. Its protein is CASSLAGVDRLLAKNIQYF. The full variable domain, completed using reference TRBV7-2 and TRBJ2-4, is GAGVSQSPSNKVTEKGKDVELRCDPISGHTALYWYRQSLGQGLEFLIYFQGNSAPDKSGLPSDRFSAERTGGSVSTLTIQRTQQEDSAVYLCASSLAGVDRLLAKNIQYFGAGTRLSVL.

The gene calls are TRBV24-1 and TRBJ1-1; possibly TRBD1 for D (5 bases). The CDR3 spans 14 residues. Germline CDR1 and CDR2: KGHDR and SFDVKD. Trimming removed 4 bases at V and 1 base at J, with 9 bases between. The CDR3 protein is CATSDLTENTEAFF. The CDR3 coding sequence is TGTGCCACCAGTGACTTGACAGAGAACACTGAAGCTTTCTTT.

In its sample, this clonotype was seen a few times. The chain links TRBV6-5 to TRBJ2-1; TRBD2 matches 12 bases. Germline V gene lookup returns CDR1 MNHEY and CDR2 SVGAGI. CDR3 length: 15 amino acids. Unmatched junction bases numbered 6, after V lost 2 bases and J lost 10 bases. CDR3 DNA: TGTGCCAGCAGTTACGCCACTAGCGGGAGGTGGGAGCAGTTCTTC. Translation gives CASSYATSGRWEQFF.

This clonotype was seen only a few times. This rearrangement joins TRBV20-1 to TRBJ2-1, with 13 nucleotides matching TRBD2. J gave up 1 base and V 5 bases, and 14 bases lay outside the gene matches. Germline V gene sequence: CDR1 DFQATT, CDR2 SNEGSKA (reference sequence). There are 19 residues in the CDR3. The CDR3 protein is CSASGLAGEFLSSYNEQFF. As DNA, the CDR3 is TGCAGTGCTTCCGGACTAGCGGGAGAGTTCCTATCATCCTACAATGAGCAGTTCTTC.

The chain uses TRBV6-2 or TRBV6-3 and TRBJ2-3; D gene unclear. Germline V gene data show CDR1 as MNHEY and CDR2 as SVGEGT. V was trimmed by 7 bases and J by 5 bases, leaving 7 bases between them. This CDR3 is built from 11 residues. The CDR3 sequence: CASKGLDTQYF. The CDR3 DNA reads TGTGCCAGCAAGGGTTTAGATACGCAGTATTTT.

The chain uses TRBV18 and TRBJ2-5; weak D call: TRBD2 (5 bases). The V end lost 7 bases, the J end lost 2 bases, and 11 bases lay between the germline ends. Germline assignment: CDR1 KGHSH and CDR2 LQKENI. This CDR3 is built from 13 residues. The CDR3 region is CASLRTYQETQYF. DNA of the CDR3: TGTGCCAGCTTAAGGACTTATCAAGAGACCCAGTACTTC.

This chain connects TRBV20-1 to TRBJ1-2, with 9 nucleotides matching TRBD1. Germline V CDR1 and CDR2: DFQATT, SNEGSKA (reference sequence). This CDR3 has 11 residues. V dropped 7 bases and J dropped 6; count of bases not matched to a gene: 3. The CDR3 loop reads CSGNRGHGYTF. The DNA of the CDR3 is TGCAGTGGGAACAGGGGGCATGGCTACACCTTC.

This chain connects TRBV20-1 to TRBJ1-2, with a possible D match to TRBD1 (6 bases). Trimming removed 3 bases from V and 6 bases from J, with 14 bases in between. The CDR3 spans 13 residues. Germline V lookup: CDR1 DFQATT, CDR2 SNEGSKA (reference sequence). The CDR3 DNA is TGCAGTGCTAGTTCAGGGGCGGCTAATGGCTACACCTTC. It encodes CSASSGAANGYTF.